The clone carrying this T cell receptor beta chain came up many times. The target antigen is unknown. This sample is drawn from a study of molecular identifiers for immune sequencing clone quantification. Study outcomes and limitations: Should identical TCR molecules share a barcode, the sizes of highly expanded clones could be underestimated.

TCRdb passed the PCR reads through MiXCR, listing each CDR3 protein once. The sample holds about 640,000 distinct CDR3 sequences, just under 20% seen once. The germline CDR1 and CDR2 sequences are SEHNR and FQNEAQ (reference sequence). Trimming took 5 bases from V and 3 from J, leaving 14 bases between them. The CDR3 covers 14 residues. The authors gated naive CD8 T cells as CD8+CD4-CCR7+CD45RA+ for sorting. The origin of this receptor is a human donor in good health. Some libraries in this study had Jurkat cell RNA spiked in. The material sequenced was naive CD8+ T cells from blood, with Jurkat cell RNA spiked in. The sample's subset: FACS-sorted CD8+CD4-CCR7+CD45RA+ naive T cells. This chain joins TRBV7-9 and TRBJ2-7; D is unclear. The CDR3, as DNA: TGTGCCAGCAGCCTACCCTCGTTTATCTACGAGCAGTACTTC. Its translation: CASSLPSFIYEQYF.